The clone carrying this T cell receptor (beta chain) was seen many times. The data were obtained in a study of human T cells and chemical hapten exposure. TCRdb reanalysed the RACE reads using MiXCR and keeps one entry per CDR3 protein. The sample has roughly 380,000 distinct CDR3 sequences, approximately 5% seen once. This CDR3 has 12 amino acids. Trimming took 6 bases from V and 5 from J, leaving 13 bases between them. Germline CDR1 is SQVTM and CDR2 is ANQGSEA. Specified time point: pre-sensitization, week 0. The sample's treatment: therapeutic diphenylcyclopropenone sensitization with weekly scalp DPC.

Sequenced here: whole blood, sampled in connection with sensitization to the hapten diphenylcyclopropenone (DPC). The receptor comes from a woman in her forties or fifties with alopecia areata. Some clones in this sample may be carry-over from other donors' samples. The chain has TRBV29-1 and TRBJ1-1; the D gene is possibly TRBD1 (5 bases). The CDR3 sequence is CSVEKGRTEAFF. The CDR3 DNA is TGCAGCGTCGAGAAGGGGAGGACTGAAGCTTTCTTT.